The T cell receptor (beta chain) under discussion was sequenced for a study of metastatic and nonmetastatic thyroid tumors. For the study at large: Comparison of repertoires was carried out across blood and tumor or nodule tissue from malignant and benign thyroid patients.

Authors' data handling: A distant-metastasis classifier for papillary thyroid cancer was built using CDR3 differences across clinicopathological groups. TCRdb re-analyzed the PCR reads through MiXCR. TCRdb, rather than the study authors, made the V and J calls. The sample records roughly 5,200 clones, over 25% being singletons. The CDR3 runs to 16 residues. CDR1 is DFQATT and CDR2 is SNEGSKA in the germline V gene (reference sequence). The V gene end was trimmed by 0 bases and the J gene end by 4 bases; junction bases not matched to a gene: 11. About this clone: What it recognizes is unknown.

General study results and limits: Benign nodules were reported to have significantly lower TCR beta diversity than malignant thyroid tumors, in blood and tumor.

Among the patients, none had received any treatment before thyroid surgery. The specimen was adjacent normal tissue. The receptor was derived from a female donor with papillary thyroid cancer or a benign thyroid nodule (not recorded which). Some clones in this sample may be carry-over from other donors' samples. The chain combines TRBV20-1 with TRBJ1-2; 7 bases align to TRBD1. For the CDR3, the DNA is TGCAGTGCTAGAGATAATACAGGGGCCACAGGCTATGGCTACACCTTC. Translating it yields CSARDNTGATGYGYTF.